This is a list of T cell receptor beta chains from one sample in a study of blood T cell repertoires in COVID-19. Assay: immunoSEQ multiplex PCR; the TCRdb copy retains only in-frame clones and omits some. The sample yields about 160,000 clones, about 80% seen once. Source material: peripheral blood. The receptors originated from a woman at least 80 years old with acute or convalescent COVID-19. Both conserved end residues are part of each CDR3. A D gene is named only where the DNA matches it firmly. Clone size is not always given. Where it is, it says once, few, many or a class for expanded clones.

.,TRBV5-6,.,TRBJ1-2,TGTGCCAGCAGCTTGGACAGAATATATGGCTACACCTTC,CASSLDRIYGYTF
.,TRBV5-5,.,TRBJ2-1,TGTGCCAGCAGCTTGGTGGCTGAGCAGTTCTTC,CASSLVAEQFF
.,TRBV18,TRBD1,TRBJ1-4,TGTGCCAGCTCATCAGGGACAGGGGGAATGACCGAAAAACTGTTTTTT,CASSSGTGGMTEKLFF
.,TRBV21-1,.,TRBJ1-2,TGTGCCAGCAGCGGGACGACAGGGAGAGGGAATGGCTACACCTTC,CASSGTTGRGNGYTF
.,TRBV5-1,TRBD2,TRBJ2-7,TGCGCCAGCAGCTTGGTAGGGGCGGGAGGCCCATTATACGAGCAGTACTTC,CASSLVGAGGPLYEQYF
.,TRBV6-5,.,TRBJ1-1,TGTGCCAGCAGTCCGCATCTGGCCACTGAAGCTTTCTTT,CASSPHLATEAFF
once,TRBV4-2,.,TRBJ1-1,TGTGCCAGCAGCCGCGAGACTTCAGCGAACACTGAAGCTTTCTTT,CASSRETSANTEAFF
.,TRBV6-5,TRBD2,TRBJ2-1,TGTGCCAGCAGTTACTCGGGACTAGCAAATGAGCAGTTCTTC,CASSYSGLANEQFF
.,TRBV27,TRBD1,TRBJ1-3,TGTGCCAGCAGTTACAGGGGTTCTGGAAACACCATATATTTT,CASSYRGSGNTIYF
.,TRBV6-1,TRBD2,TRBJ2-1,TGTGCCAGCAGTGATTTTAGCGGGAGTTTTTCCAATGAGCAGTTCTTC,CASSDFSGSFSNEQFF
.,TRBV29-1,TRBD1,TRBJ1-1,TGCAGCGTTGATAGCGTGTCAGGGGGATGGAACACTGAAGCTTTCTTT,CSVDSVSGGWNTEAFF
.,TRBV7-2,.,TRBJ1-2,TGTGCCAGCAGCTTAGGAACAGTGTCATATGGCTACACCTTC,CASSLGTVSYGYTF
.,TRBV3-1/TRBV3-2,.,TRBJ2-5,TGTGCCAGCAGCCAACAACTGGCGGGAGAGACCCAGTACTTC,CASSQQLAGETQYF
.,TRBV18,.,TRBJ2-5,TGTGCCAGCTCACCACCGGGCAGGCAAGAGACCCAGTACTTC,CASSPPGRQETQYF
.,TRBV25-1,.,TRBJ2-1,TGTGCCAGCAGTGAAGGGGGGACAGAGTACAATGAGCAGTTCTTC,CASSEGGTEYNEQFF
.,TRBV5-1,.,TRBJ1-3,TGCGCCAGCAGCTCCCAGTGGGAGTCTGGAAACACCATATATTTT,CASSSQWESGNTIYF
.,TRBV19,.,TRBJ2-1,TGTGCCAGTAGTTCCAGAGGGTCTGGCGATGAGCAGTTCTTC,CASSSRGSGDEQFF
few,TRBV7-9,.,TRBJ1-2,TGTGCCAGCAGCATCCGGACAGCGGAGAACTATGGCTACACCTTC,CASSIRTAENYGYTF
.,TRBV18,TRBD2,TRBJ2-5,TGTGCCAGCTCACCAAGACTAGCGGGAGGGCGGGAGACCCAGTACTTC,CASSPRLAGGRETQYF
.,TRBV19,TRBD1,TRBJ1-2,TGTGCCAGTACGGAAACAGGGGCTGGCCCGGCCCGGTATGGCTACACCTTC,CASTETGAGPARYGYTF
.,TRBV9,.,TRBJ2-1,TGTGCCAGCAGCGTAGGGGGTAGCGTAGGATACAATGAGCAGTTCTTC,CASSVGGSVGYNEQFF
.,TRBV12-3/TRBV12-4,.,TRBJ1-2,TGTGCCAGCAGTGGCGGGGTCCGCTATGGCTACACCTTC,CASSGGVRYGYTF
.,TRBV5-1,.,TRBJ2-1,TGCGCCAGCAGCTTGGGGGCAGGGGGGTACAATGAGCAGTTCTTC,CASSLGAGGYNEQFF
.,TRBV6-5,TRBD1,TRBJ1-2,TGTGCCAGCAGCCCGACAGGGATCTATGGCTACACCTTC,CASSPTGIYGYTF
.,TRBV25-1,TRBD1,TRBJ1-1,TGTGCCAGCAGTGAATTTAGGGGACAGGGGAGGACTGAAGCTTTCTTT,CASSEFRGQGRTEAFF
.,TRBV6-6,.,TRBJ1-1,TGTGCCAGCAGGCGGACAGCGAACACTGAAGCTTTCTTT,CASRRTANTEAFF
.,TRBV27,TRBD2,TRBJ2-7,TGTGCCAGTGCCTTGAGGCTAGCGGGAGGTTACGAGCAGTACTTC,CASALRLAGGYEQYF
few,TRBV6-1,.,TRBJ1-6,TGTGCCAGCAGTGACCCCACAGGCTCCTATAATTCACCCCTCCACTTT,CASSDPTGSYNSPLHF
once,TRBV9,.,TRBJ1-3,TGTGCCAGCAGCGTACGCGGAGGAAACACCATATATTTT,CASSVRGGNTIYF
.,TRBV27,.,TRBJ1-1,TGTGCCAGCAGTAATCCCGTTGACATGAACACTGAAGCTTTCTTT,CASSNPVDMNTEAFF
.,TRBV7-9,.,TRBJ2-5,TGTGCCAGCAGCTTAAAACTAGGTTTACGAGAGACCCAGTACTTC,CASSLKLGLRETQYF
.,TRBV7-8,.,TRBJ2-7,TGTGCCAGCAGCCCAGGGTCCTACTCCTACGAGCAGTACTTC,CASSPGSYSYEQYF
few,TRBV7-9,TRBD2,TRBJ2-1,TGTGCCAGCAGACCTAAAGCGGGAGGCTCCTACAATGAGCAGTTCTTC,CASRPKAGGSYNEQFF
.,TRBV4-2,TRBD2,TRBJ2-1,TGTGCCAGCAGCCAAGAGCTAGCGGACTCCTACAATGAGCAGTTCTTC,CASSQELADSYNEQFF
.,TRBV12-5,.,TRBJ1-5,TGTGCTAGTGGTCGGGGGGGTGGCCAGCCCCAGCATTTT,CASGRGGGQPQHF
.,TRBV2,TRBD1,TRBJ1-5,TGTGCCAGCAGCCGCAATAAGGACAGGGGCCAGCCCCAGCATTTT,CASSRNKDRGQPQHF
.,TRBV7-9,TRBD1,TRBJ2-1,TGTGCCAGCAGCACCTGGACAGGGGCCTCCTACAATGAGCAGTTCTTC,CASSTWTGASYNEQFF
.,TRBV11-2,.,TRBJ2-1,TGTGCCAGCAGCCTAGATTTAGCGGTCGGGACCTACAATGAGCAGTTCTTC,CASSLDLAVGTYNEQFF
.,TRBV2,TRBD1,TRBJ1-1,TGTGCCAGCAGTCGGGACAGGGGAAAAACTGAAGCTTTCTTT,CASSRDRGKTEAFF
.,TRBV6-4,TRBD1,TRBJ2-1,TGTGCCAGCAGTTTACAGGGGGCTAAGGACAATGAGCAGTTCTTC,CASSLQGAKDNEQFF
.,TRBV2,.,TRBJ1-2,TGTGCCAGCAGTGCACGCAGGGCGGTCTATGGCTACACCTTC,CASSARRAVYGYTF
.,TRBV5-4,TRBD2,TRBJ2-7,TGTGCCAGCAGCCCGACTAGCGGGAGCTTCTACGAGCAGTACTTC,CASSPTSGSFYEQYF
.,TRBV7-2,.,TRBJ2-2,TGTGCCAGCAGCTTAGTGGGCCCCGTCGGGGAGCTGTTTTTT,CASSLVGPVGELFF
.,TRBV3-1/TRBV3-2,.,TRBJ2-5,TGTGCCAGCAGCCCGACGACAGGGAGGCTAGGGGAGACCCAGTACTTC,CASSPTTGRLGETQYF
.,TRBV2,TRBD1,TRBJ1-6,TGTGCCAGCGGTGGGACAGGCAATTCACCCCTCCACTTT,CASGGTGNSPLHF
.,TRBV29-1,.,TRBJ1-1,TGCAGCGTTGAAGATCGGGGGTTGAACACTGAAGCTTTCTTT,CSVEDRGLNTEAFF
.,TRBV10-3,.,TRBJ2-5,TGTGCCATCAGTGAGTCCGACGGGGCCCAGTACTTC,CAISESDGAQYF
.,TRBV5-4,TRBD1,TRBJ1-6,TGTGCCAGCCATTCCCCGGGACAGGGCGTTAATTCACCCCTCCACTTT,CASHSPGQGVNSPLHF
.,TRBV5-1,.,TRBJ2-2,TGCGCCAGCAGCTTGGCCCCGAGGACCGGGGAGCTGTTTTTT,CASSLAPRTGELFF
few,TRBV30,.,TRBJ2-1,TGTGCCTGGAGTACGGGAGATTACAATGAGCAGTTCTTC,CAWSTGDYNEQFF
.,TRBV11-2,TRBD2,TRBJ2-5,TGTGCCAGCAGCTTAGCGGCTAGCGGGATAATTGGGACCCAGTACTTC,CASSLAASGIIGTQYF
.,TRBV15,.,TRBJ1-1,TGTGCCACCAGCGGAAGGGGTCGGCTTAACACTGAAGCTTTCTTT,CATSGRGRLNTEAFF
.,TRBV5-1,.,TRBJ1-5,TGCGCCAGCAGCCACGGGGTTGGGAATCAGCCCCAGCATTTT,CASSHGVGNQPQHF
few,TRBV27,.,TRBJ2-7,TGTGCCAGCAGTTCTCGGGATACTCTGGGCGAGCAGTACTTC,CASSSRDTLGEQYF
.,TRBV9,TRBD1,TRBJ1-5,TGTGCCAGCAGCGTCACAGGGGATCAGCCCCAGCATTTT,CASSVTGDQPQHF
.,TRBV27,TRBD1,TRBJ1-2,TGTGCCAGCAGTACCAGGGGGCTGGGCTACACCTTC,CASSTRGLGYTF
.,TRBV5-1,TRBD1,TRBJ2-3,TGCGCCAGCAGCCCACGGACAGGGCCCGGGGATACGCAGTATTTT,CASSPRTGPGDTQYF
few,TRBV7-2,TRBD2,TRBJ2-3,TGTGCCAGCAGCTTAAACGGGGGGTCTACGCAGTATTTT,CASSLNGGSTQYF
once,TRBV11-2,TRBD2,TRBJ2-2,TGTGCCAGCAGCTTGAATGGGAGGGTGACCGGGGAGCTGTTTTTT,CASSLNGRVTGELFF